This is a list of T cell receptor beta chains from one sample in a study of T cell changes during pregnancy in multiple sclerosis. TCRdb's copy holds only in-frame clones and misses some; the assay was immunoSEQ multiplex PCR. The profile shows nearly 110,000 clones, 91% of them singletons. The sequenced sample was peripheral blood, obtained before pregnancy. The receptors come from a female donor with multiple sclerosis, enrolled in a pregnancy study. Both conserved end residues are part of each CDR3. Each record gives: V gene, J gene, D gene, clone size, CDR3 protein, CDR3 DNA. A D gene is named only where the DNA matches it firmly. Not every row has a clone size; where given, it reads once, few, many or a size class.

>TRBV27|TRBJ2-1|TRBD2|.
CASSLAGEGGEQFF
TGTGCCAGCAGCCTAGCGGGGGAGGGAGGTGAGCAGTTCTTC
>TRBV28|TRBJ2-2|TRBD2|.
CASIQRGRKNTGELFF
TGTGCCAGCATCCAGCGGGGCAGAAAAAACACCGGGGAGCTGTTTTTT
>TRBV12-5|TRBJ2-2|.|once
CASGSGGRGTGELFF
TGTGCTAGTGGTTCCGGAGGTCGGGGGACCGGGGAGCTGTTTTTT
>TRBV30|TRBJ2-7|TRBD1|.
CAWSVGPKDRDRTFEQYF
TGTGCCTGGAGTGTTGGGCCCAAGGACCGGGACAGAACCTTTGAGCAGTACTTC
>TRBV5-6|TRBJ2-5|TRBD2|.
CASSFYLAGEETQYF
TGTGCCAGCAGCTTTTACCTAGCGGGGGAGGAGACCCAGTACTTC
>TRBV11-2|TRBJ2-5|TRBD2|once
CASSSGLAGSRETQYF
TGTGCCAGCAGCTCTGGACTAGCGGGGTCCAGAGAGACCCAGTACTTC
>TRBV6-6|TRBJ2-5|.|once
CASSFRDTRGTQYF
TGTGCCAGCAGTTTCCGGGACACCAGAGGGACCCAGTACTTC
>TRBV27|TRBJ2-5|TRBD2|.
CASSLGVAGLQETQYF
TGTGCCAGCAGTCTTGGGGTAGCGGGGTTACAAGAGACCCAGTACTTC
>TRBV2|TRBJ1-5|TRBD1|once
CASSAGGQGVLQYSNQPQHF
TGTGCCAGCAGCGCGGGGGGACAGGGGGTACTTCAATATAGCAATCAGCCCCAGCATTTT
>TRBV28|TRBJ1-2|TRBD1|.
CASCPGGGYGYTF
TGTGCCAGCTGTCCAGGGGGCGGCTATGGCTACACCTTC
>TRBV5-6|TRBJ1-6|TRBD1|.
CASSRDSGSPLHF
TGTGCCAGCAGCAGGGACAGTGGATCACCCCTCCACTTT
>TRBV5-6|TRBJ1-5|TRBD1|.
CASRIQGSNQPQHF
TGTGCCAGCAGGATACAGGGGAGCAATCAGCCCCAGCATTTT
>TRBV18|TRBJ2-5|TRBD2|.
CASSPPGLAVETQYF
TGTGCCAGCTCACCCCCGGGACTAGCGGTAGAGACCCAGTACTTC
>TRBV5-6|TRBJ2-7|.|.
CASSSDGDYEQYF
TGTGCCAGCAGTTCGGACGGGGACTACGAGCAGTACTTC
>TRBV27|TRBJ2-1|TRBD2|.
CASSLWLGGGQFF
TGTGCCAGCAGTTTATGGCTCGGGGGGGGACAGTTCTTC
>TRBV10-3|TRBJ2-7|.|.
CAISDKYEQYF
TGTGCCATCAGTGACAAATACGAGCAGTACTTC
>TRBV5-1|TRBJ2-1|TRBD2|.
CASSLGGTSGNEQFF
TGCGCCAGCAGCTTGGGGGGGACTAGCGGTAATGAGCAGTTCTTC
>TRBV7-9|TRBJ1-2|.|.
CASSLGGVEGYTF
TGTGCCAGCAGCTTAGGGGGGGTAGAAGGCTACACCTTC
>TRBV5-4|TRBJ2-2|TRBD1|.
CASSHRQGAEGELFF
TGTGCCAGCAGTCACCGACAGGGGGCCGAGGGGGAGCTGTTTTTT
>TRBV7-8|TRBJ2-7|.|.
CASSSEGERGYEQYF
TGTGCCAGCAGTTCAGAGGGGGAGAGAGGATACGAGCAGTACTTC
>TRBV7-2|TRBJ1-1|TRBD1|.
CASSLGQGNTEAFF
TGTGCCAGCAGCTTGGGACAGGGGAACACTGAAGCTTTCTTT
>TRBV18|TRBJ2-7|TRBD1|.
CASSPLPQRPGQGADEQYF
TGTGCCAGCTCACCCCTACCTCAGAGACCGGGACAGGGGGCAGACGAGCAGTACTTC
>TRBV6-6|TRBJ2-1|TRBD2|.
CASSPGEGSGGWQFF
TGTGCCAGCAGCCCCGGGGAGGGCAGTGGTGGGTGGCAGTTCTTC
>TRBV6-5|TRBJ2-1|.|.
CASSRGGLSYNEQFF
TGTGCCAGCAGCCGGGGAGGTCTCTCCTACAATGAGCAGTTCTTC
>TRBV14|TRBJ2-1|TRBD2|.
CASSQDLKRGGSYNEQFF
TGTGCCAGCAGCCAAGATCTTAAGCGGGGGGGCTCCTACAATGAGCAGTTCTTC
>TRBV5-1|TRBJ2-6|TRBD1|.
CASSKGQGANVLTF
TGCGCCAGCTCCAAGGGACAGGGGGCCAACGTCCTGACTTTC
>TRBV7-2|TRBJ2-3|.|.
CASSSLATDTQYF
TGTGCCAGCAGCTCTCTAGCGACAGATACGCAGTATTTT
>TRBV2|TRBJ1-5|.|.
CASSEWQGVAQPQHF
TGTGCCAGCAGTGAATGGCAGGGTGTTGCTCAGCCCCAGCATTTT
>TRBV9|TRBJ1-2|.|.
CASSGSPLPDRSLYGYTF
TGTGCCAGCAGCGGATCTCCTCTACCCGACAGGTCCCTCTATGGCTACACCTTC
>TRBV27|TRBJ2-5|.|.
CASSLFQVSGASETQYF
TGTGCCAGCAGTTTATTTCAAGTTAGCGGTGCGTCAGAGACCCAGTACTTC
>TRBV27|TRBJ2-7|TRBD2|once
CASGRLAGSPEQYF
TGTGCCAGCGGGCGACTAGCGGGAAGTCCCGAGCAGTACTTC
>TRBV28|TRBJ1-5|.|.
CASSLLFLSVHQPQHF
TGTGCCAGCAGTTTATTATTCCTCTCGGTGCATCAGCCCCAGCATTTT
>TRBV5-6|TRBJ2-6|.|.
CASSLFVSSGANVLTF
TGTGCCAGCAGCTTGTTTGTCAGCTCTGGGGCCAACGTCCTGACTTTC
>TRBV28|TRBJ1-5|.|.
CASSFLGGGLDSNQPQHF
TGTGCCAGCAGTTTTTTAGGGGGGGGCCTAGATAGCAATCAGCCCCAGCATTTT
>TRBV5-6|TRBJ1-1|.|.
CASSSRRRVPAFF
TGTGCCAGCAGCTCCCGCCGACGGGTCCCAGCTTTCTTT
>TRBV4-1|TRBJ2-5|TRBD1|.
CASSQDKLGIFGTVQETQYF
TGCGCCAGCAGCCAAGATAAATTAGGAATATTCGGGACAGTCCAAGAGACCCAGTACTTC
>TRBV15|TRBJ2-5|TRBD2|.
CATSRELAGGQETQYF
TGTGCCACCAGCAGAGAGCTAGCGGGAGGGCAAGAGACCCAGTACTTC
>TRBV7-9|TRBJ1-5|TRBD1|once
CASSPTGSNQPQHF
TGTGCCAGCAGCCCGACAGGGTCCAATCAGCCCCAGCATTTT
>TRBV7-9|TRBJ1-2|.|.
CASSFSDRPHYGYTF
TGTGCCAGCAGCTTTTCCGACAGACCACACTATGGCTACACCTTC
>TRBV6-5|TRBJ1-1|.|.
CASSSDRLNTEAFF
TGTGCCAGCAGTAGTGACAGATTGAACACTGAAGCTTTCTTT
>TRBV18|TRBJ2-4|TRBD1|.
CASSPPGGQGLNIQYF
TGTGCCAGCTCACCACCTGGGGGACAGGGTCTGAACATTCAGTACTTC
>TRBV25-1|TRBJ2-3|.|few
CASTPGVRTDTQYF
TGTGCCAGCACTCCAGGGGTCCGTACAGATACGCAGTATTTT
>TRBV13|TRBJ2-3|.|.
CASSLRAGRTDTQYF
TGTGCCAGCAGCTTACGGGCGGGACGCACAGATACGCAGTATTTT
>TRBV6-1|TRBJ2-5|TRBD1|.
CASSEASGQGETQYF
TGTGCCAGCAGTGAAGCGTCAGGACAGGGCGAGACCCAGTACTTC
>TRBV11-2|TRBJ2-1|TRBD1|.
CASSLGTGNEQFF
TGTGCCAGCAGCTTAGGGACAGGGAATGAGCAGTTCTTC
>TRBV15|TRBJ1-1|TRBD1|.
CATSRETGGTEAFF
TGTGCCACCAGCAGAGAAACAGGGGGCACTGAAGCTTTCTTT
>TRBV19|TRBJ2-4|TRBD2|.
CASSIVGGRVIQYF
TGTGCCAGTAGTATCGTTGGCGGGAGGGTAATTCAGTACTTC
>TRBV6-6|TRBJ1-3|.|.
CASSYSPGSSENTIYF
TGTGCCAGCAGTTACTCGCCGGGGTCCTCTGAAAACACCATATATTTT
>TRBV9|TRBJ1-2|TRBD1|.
CASSGSRDRGSTSYGYTF
TGTGCCAGCAGCGGAAGCCGGGACAGGGGATCAACCAGCTATGGCTACACCTTC
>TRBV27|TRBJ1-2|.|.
CASSSMNLRYGYTF
TGTGCCAGCAGTTCAATGAATCTCCGGTATGGCTACACCTTC
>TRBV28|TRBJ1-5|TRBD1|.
CASSYGTGNQPQHF
TGTGCCAGCAGCTATGGGACAGGGAATCAGCCCCAGCATTTT
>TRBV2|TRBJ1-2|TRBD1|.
CASREPGGNYGYTF
TGTGCCAGCAGGGAACCAGGGGGCAACTATGGCTACACCTTC
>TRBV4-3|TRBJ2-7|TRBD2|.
CASSQWLAGPYEQYF
TGCGCCAGCAGCCAATGGCTAGCGGGGCCCTACGAGCAGTACTTC
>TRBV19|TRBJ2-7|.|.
CASSIWQGRGFGEQYF
TGTGCCAGTAGTATATGGCAGGGGAGGGGCTTCGGCGAGCAGTACTTC